A selection of T cell receptor beta chains follows, all from one sample in a study of lymphopenia after photon versus proton radiotherapy. Clones were read by immunoSEQ multiplex PCR, and TCRdb kept only the in-frame ones, dropping some. Among 25,000 to 35,000 clones listed, 90% were seen once. The sample in question was peripheral blood, obtained from a patient treated with photon-based radiotherapy. All receptors come from a woman in her forties or fifties with pancreatic cancer. Both conserved end residues are part of each CDR3. The D gene is left open where the match is weak. Not all rows give a size; the values are once, few, many and, for expanded clones, a class.

>TRBV4-1|TRBJ2-7|.|.
CASSQDGAYYEQYF
TGCGCCAGCAGCCAAGATGGGGCCTACTACGAGCAGTACTTC
>TRBV11-2|TRBJ2-7|.|.
CASSLVGRNPYEQYF
TGTGCCAGCAGCTTAGTAGGTAGGAACCCCTACGAGCAGTACTTC
>TRBV27|TRBJ2-7|.|.
CASSLPSASLQF
TGTGCCAGCAGTTTACCCAGCGCTTCTCTTCAGTTC
>TRBV30|TRBJ2-2|.|.
CAWSAIGDSPPGELFF
TGTGCCTGGAGCGCCATTGGGGACTCCCCCCCCGGGGAGCTGTTTTTT
>TRBV19|TRBJ1-3|medium-sized|.
CASSDGSSGNTIYF
TGTGCCAGTAGCGACGGCAGCTCTGGAAACACCATATATTTT
>TRBV9|TRBJ2-2|once|.
CASSVASNTGELFF
TGTGCCAGCAGCGTAGCCTCGAACACCGGGGAGCTGTTTTTT
>TRBV28|TRBJ1-1|.|.
CASSLYQGRGNTEAFF
TGTGCCAGCAGTTTATATCAGGGACGGGGGAACACTGAAGCTTTCTTT
>TRBV19|TRBJ1-4|few|.
CASSRGNEKLFF
TGTGCCAGTAGTAGAGGGAACGAAAAACTGTTTTTT
>TRBV9|TRBJ2-7|once|TRBD2
CASSESGDPSYEQYF
TGTGCCAGCAGCGAGAGCGGGGACCCTTCCTACGAGCAGTACTTC
>TRBV12-5|TRBJ2-3|.|TRBD2
CASGLALSGSGADTQYF
TGTGCTAGTGGTTTGGCCCTAAGCGGGAGTGGGGCAGATACGCAGTATTTT
>TRBV2|TRBJ2-7|.|.
CASSRGLSYEQYF
TGTGCCAGCAGCAGGGGACTGTCCTACGAGCAGTACTTC
>TRBV7-2|TRBJ2-5|.|TRBD1
CASSQLGQVRETQYF
TGTGCCAGCAGCCAGCTCGGACAGGTTCGGGAGACCCAGTACTTC
>TRBV25-1|TRBJ2-3|.|.
CASSGLTDTQYF
TGTGCCAGCAGTGGACTCACAGATACGCAGTATTTT
>TRBV19|TRBJ2-3|.|.
CASSIETATDTQYF
TGTGCCAGTAGTATAGAGACTGCCACAGATACGCAGTATTTT
>TRBV5-1|TRBJ1-5|.|TRBD1
CASSLGQGGNQPQHF
TGCGCCAGCAGCTTGGGACAGGGTGGCAATCAGCCCCAGCATTTT
>TRBV2|TRBJ1-2|.|.
CASDITLGMGYTF
TGTGCCAGCGACATTACATTGGGGATGGGCTACACCTTC
>TRBV9|TRBJ2-2|.|TRBD1
CASSVAGTGAGELFF
TGTGCCAGCAGCGTCGCGGGGACAGGGGCCGGGGAGCTGTTTTTT
>TRBV18|TRBJ1-3|once|TRBD1
CASSPRSGTGTGNTIYF
TGTGCCAGCTCACCACGGTCCGGGACAGGGACCGGAAACACCATATATTTT
>TRBV5-1|TRBJ2-7|.|.
CASSLVGGHEQYF
TGCGCCAGCAGCTTGGTTGGCGGCCACGAGCAGTACTTC
>TRBV7-6|TRBJ2-7|.|.
CASSLGQGGFYEQYF
TGTGCCAGCAGTCTCGGACAGGGAGGGTTTTACGAGCAGTACTTC
>TRBV30|TRBJ2-7|.|.
CAWSVGVSDTYEQYF
TGTGCCTGGAGTGTCGGGGTTAGCGACACCTACGAGCAGTACTTC
>TRBV11-2|TRBJ2-7|.|.
CASSLEADSYEQYF
TGTGCCAGCAGCTTAGAGGCAGACTCCTACGAGCAGTACTTC
>TRBV19|TRBJ1-1|.|.
CASSIQVMNTEAFF
TGTGCCAGTAGTATACAGGTCATGAACACTGAAGCTTTCTTT
>TRBV9|TRBJ1-1|.|.
CASSVGGPWNTEAFF
TGTGCCAGCAGCGTAGGAGGACCCTGGAACACTGAAGCTTTCTTT
>TRBV9|TRBJ1-4|.|TRBD1
CASSSPRGQGGEKLFF
TGTGCCAGCAGCTCTCCAAGGGGGCAGGGTGGCGAAAAACTGTTTTTT